Listed here is a single T cell receptor beta chain. Its antigen remains undetermined. No per-base quality is available; no much larger clone lies one base away. The library was built by means of 5' RACE. For sequencing, a NextSeq 500 was employed. In the TCR library protocol, unique molecular identifiers were attached to individual cDNA molecules to correct for PCR bias and sequencing error. Sequencing covered both TCR alpha and beta chains, and within each sample the abundances of alpha and beta sequences were tightly co-correlated. As for the original processing: V gene, J gene and CDR3 annotation of TCR sequences was performed with Decombinator V4. TCRs were defined as expanded if a significant change between any two time points was detected under a Poisson model with p below 0.0001. Abundances of TCRs were expressed as counts per million after normalisation to the total number of TCRs sequenced in each sample. MAIT TCRs were defined by TRAV1-2 paired with TRAJ12, TRAJ20 or TRAJ33, and iNKT TCRs by TRAV10 paired with TRAJ18. VDJdb, accessed 1 November 2021, was searched for CMV, EBV and SARS-CoV-2 annotated TCRs, excluding TCRs annotated for multiple antigens. TCRdb ran its own pipeline on the public reads, namely fastp trimming at Q25 and MiXCR clone calling, and kept in-frame beta chains. CDR3 protein duplicates are merged, each entry listing the most common genes and DNA. The V and J calls shown here were made by TCRdb, not taken from the authors' results. Counted in this sample were about 37,000 distinct CDR3 sequences; approximately 8% of them appeared once. Clones ranked in the top ten supply around 11% of the sample.

This sample is part of a study of early T cells in non-severe SARS-CoV-2 infection (dated by TCRdb to the early 2020s). Regarding the study in general: Bulk RNA from unsorted whole blood was used for TCR sequencing, so alpha and beta chains could not be paired.

In the germline V gene, CDR1 corresponds to SGHVS and CDR2 to FQNEAQ. V is pared back by 4 bases and J by 1 base, with 14 bases lying between the germline termini. From its cysteine to its phenylalanine, the CDR3 spans 16 amino acids. This entry keeps only the CDR3 DNA: 48 bases, framed from base 1. A case-control design nested within a healthcare worker cohort in London, UK, was used, with weekly nasopharyngeal swab PCR tests and blood sampling performed. Healthcare workers were enrolled in the week of the UK lockdown, from 23 to 31 March 2020, and were followed every week for up to roughly 15 weeks. General findings and caveats noted by the study authors: VDJdb matching was skewed toward anti-spike CD8 responses and likely underestimated virus-specific expansions by missing private and CD4 specificities.

The sequencing used whole blood, collected at baseline. The sequence was obtained from an adult who was a healthcare worker with PCR-confirmed SARS-CoV-2 infection or an uninfected control (not recorded which). The V and J genes are TRBV7-8 and TRBJ1-3, with TRBD1 as a weak D call on 5 bases. The nucleotides read TGTGCCAGCAGCTCCGTTAGCGGGGGGTCTGGAAACACCATATATTTT. Its translation reads: CASSSVSGGSGNTIYF. Beyond the CDR3, the reference TRBV7-8 and TRBJ1-3 genes provide the residues; the full variable domain reads: GAGVSQSPRYKVAKRGQDVALRCDPISGHVSLFWYQQALGQGPEFLTYFQNEAQLDKSGLPSDRFFAERPEGSVSTLKIQRTQQEDSAVYLCASSSVSGGSGNTIYFGEGSWLTVV.